A selection of T cell receptor beta chains follows, all from one sample in a study of CD8 T cells in ankylosing spondylitis. MiXCR, run by TCRdb on the 5' RACE reads, gives a single entry per CDR3 protein. The sample consists of about 540,000 distinct CDR3 sequences, roughly 12% of them appearing once. The sequenced sample was blood, either unsorted or a sorted T cell fraction (not recorded which). Source of these receptors: a male donor with ankylosing spondylitis. Each CDR3 is given with its conserved first and last residue. A D gene is named only where the DNA matches it firmly. A row's size may be missing; if present it is once, few, many or a size class.

V gene	J gene	clone size	D gene	CDR3 protein	CDR3 DNA
TRBV20-1	TRBJ2-4	few	-	CSARDLGIAKNIQYF	TGCAGTGCTAGAGATCTCGGAATAGCCAAAAACATTCAGTACTTC
TRBV29-1	TRBJ2-1	-	-	CSVAGSGGPNEQFF	TGCAGCGTAGCCGGTAGCGGAGGGCCCAATGAGCAGTTCTTC
TRBV6-1	TRBJ1-4	few	TRBD1	CASSADRATNEKLFF	TGTGCCAGCAGTGCTGACAGGGCAACTAATGAAAAACTGTTTTTT
TRBV20-1	TRBJ2-5	-	TRBD2	CSARDLPGLAGQETQYF	TGCAGTGCTAGAGATCTTCCGGGACTAGCGGGACAAGAGACCCAGTACTTC
TRBV20-1	TRBJ1-1	many	-	CRAEVGLSSEAFF	TGCAGAGCAGAGGTGGGACTATCATCTGAAGCTTTCTTT
TRBV6-1	TRBJ1-1	-	-	CASSPTEVLNTEAFF	TGTGCCAGCAGTCCGACAGAGGTCTTGAACACTGAAGCTTTCTTT
TRBV12-3/TRBV12-4	TRBJ1-1	few	-	CASRPGGNTEAFF	TGTGCCAGCAGGCCCGGGGGGAATACTGAAGCTTTCTTT
TRBV4-1	TRBJ2-2	-	-	CASSPSAAGELFF	TGCGCCAGCAGCCCCTCGGCCGCCGGGGAGCTGTTTTTT
TRBV12-3/TRBV12-4	TRBJ2-3	few	-	CASSLRRDTISTDTQYF	TGTGCCAGCAGTTTGCGACGGGACACAATTAGCACAGATACGCAGTATTTT
TRBV9	TRBJ2-3	once	TRBD1	CASSVGTGDPDTQYF	TGTGCCAGCAGCGTAGGGACAGGGGACCCAGATACGCAGTATTTT
TRBV12-3/TRBV12-4	TRBJ1-5	many	-	CASSIDQPQHF	TGTGCCAGCAGCATTGATCAGCCCCAGCATTTT
TRBV20-1	TRBJ1-4	once	-	CSLTGTGNEKLFF	TGCAGTCTAACCGGGACGGGCAATGAAAAACTGTTTTTT
TRBV3-1	TRBJ2-1	few	TRBD2	CASSRSSLAGYNEQFF	TGTGCCAGCAGCCGCAGTTCACTAGCGGGATACAATGAGCAGTTCTTC
TRBV4-1	TRBJ2-1	few	-	CASRVFLDSYNEQFF	TGCGCCAGCAGGGTATTCTTAGATTCCTACAATGAGCAGTTCTTC
TRBV11-2	TRBJ2-7	-	-	CASSLDRTHRLEQYF	TGTGCCAGCAGCTTAGACCGGACTCACCGGCTCGAGCAGTACTTC
TRBV3-1	TRBJ1-6	few	-	CASSIGRTLHNSPLHF	TGTGCCAGCAGCATCGGACGGACTCTTCATAATTCACCCCTCCACTTT
TRBV5-1	TRBJ2-2	-	-	CASSPGVATGELFF	TGCGCCAGCAGCCCGGGGGTAGCGACCGGGGAGCTGTTTTTT
TRBV4-1	TRBJ2-1	many	TRBD2	CASSGSLTSGSANEQFF	TGCGCCAGCAGCGGTAGCCTTACTAGCGGGAGCGCGAATGAGCAGTTCTTC
TRBV24-1	TRBJ2-1	few	TRBD2	CATAETSGRSYNEQFF	TGTGCCACCGCCGAGACTAGCGGGAGGAGTTACAATGAGCAGTTCTTC
TRBV19	TRBJ2-2	-	-	CASSMMGENGELFF	TGTGCCAGTAGTATGATGGGGGAGAACGGGGAGCTGTTTTTT
TRBV24-1	TRBJ2-3	few	-	CATSGLAADTQYF	TGTGCCACCAGTGGTCTGGCGGCAGATACGCAGTATTTT
TRBV18	TRBJ2-7	few	-	CASSPSLGQNYEQYF	TGTGCCAGCTCACCATCCCTGGGGCAGAACTACGAGCAGTACTTC
TRBV5-5	TRBJ2-3	-	-	CASSLATRTDTQYF	TGTGCCAGCAGCTTGGCTACACGCACAGATACGCAGTATTTT
TRBV18	TRBJ1-1	-	TRBD1	CASSPLTGTEAFF	TGTGCCAGCTCACCCTTGACAGGGACTGAAGCTTTCTTT
TRBV6-6	TRBJ2-7	many	-	CASSPGRRYEQYF	TGTGCCAGCAGTCCGGGACGGAGATACGAGCAGTACTTC
TRBV18	TRBJ2-1	-	-	CASSPITSSEQFF	TGTGCCAGCTCACCAATCACTAGCAGTGAGCAGTTCTTC
TRBV12-3/TRBV12-4	TRBJ2-3	few	-	CASSLAQGRTDTQYF	TGTGCCAGCAGTTTAGCCCAGGGGCGCACAGATACGCAGTATTTT
TRBV10-3	TRBJ2-2	-	-	CAISDLVAETTGELFF	TGTGCCATCAGTGACCTAGTAGCGGAGACCACCGGGGAGCTGTTTTTT
TRBV27	TRBJ2-7	-	TRBD2	CASSFVSSGSWQQYF	TGTGCCAGCAGTTTTGTTTCTAGCGGGAGTTGGCAGCAGTACTTC
TRBV5-1	TRBJ2-2	few	TRBD1	CASSFGQGPGELFF	TGCGCCAGCAGCTTCGGACAGGGACCCGGGGAGCTGTTTTTT
TRBV20-1	TRBJ2-2	-	-	CSASHALGTGELFF	TGCAGTGCTAGTCACGCCTTGGGCACCGGGGAGCTGTTTTTT
TRBV13	TRBJ1-4	-	-	CASSRGGSEKLFF	TGTGCCAGCAGCCGTGGGGGTAGCGAAAAACTGTTTTTT
TRBV29-1	TRBJ1-5	few	-	CSVETGVGQPQHF	TGCAGCGTTGAAACGGGGGTCGGCCAGCCCCAGCATTTT
TRBV28	TRBJ2-3	-	-	CASTTFTDTQYF	TGTGCCAGCACCACCTTTACAGATACGCAGTATTTT
TRBV6-1	TRBJ2-3	-	-	CASNTGQRRFTDTQYF	TGTGCCAGCAACACAGGACAGCGCCGCTTCACAGATACGCAGTATTTT
TRBV7-9	TRBJ2-1	-	TRBD2	CASSRGGGGATYNEQFF	TGTGCCAGCAGCCGTGGGGGGGGAGGGGCTACCTACAATGAGCAGTTCTTC
TRBV5-6	TRBJ2-1	few	TRBD2	CASSLGLAGAKQYNEQFF	TGTGCCAGCAGCTTGGGACTAGCGGGAGCCAAACAATACAATGAGCAGTTCTTC
TRBV20-1	TRBJ2-1	few	-	CSPLGGAGSEFSYNEQFF	TGCAGTCCTCTGGGGGGTGCGGGATCCGAGTTTTCCTACAATGAGCAGTTCTTC
TRBV5-1	TRBJ1-1	-	-	CASSWTGWDEAFF	TGCGCCAGCAGCTGGACGGGGTGGGATGAAGCTTTCTTT
TRBV20-1	TRBJ2-5	many	-	CSANWGGKETQYF	TGCAGCGCCAATTGGGGTGGAAAAGAGACCCAGTACTTC
TRBV4-1	TRBJ1-5	few	TRBD1	CASSQIGTANQPQHF	TGCGCCAGCAGCCAAATCGGGACAGCCAATCAGCCCCAGCATTTT
TRBV18	TRBJ2-4	-	-	CASSPGTENIQYF	TGTGCCAGCTCTCCCGGGACGGAAAACATTCAGTACTTC
TRBV6-5	TRBJ1-5	few	-	CASSLLEGMGQPQHF	TGTGCCAGCAGTCTACTCGAAGGGATGGGTCAGCCCCAGCATTTT
TRBV6-5	TRBJ2-7	few	TRBD2	CASSSVGLANTPYEQYF	TGTGCCAGCAGTTCCGTGGGACTAGCGAACACTCCCTACGAGCAGTACTTC
TRBV29-1	TRBJ2-1	many	-	CSVEGERSSSYNEQFF	TGCAGCGTTGAAGGAGAACGGTCAAGCTCCTACAATGAGCAGTTCTTC
TRBV20-1	TRBJ1-2	few	TRBD1	CSAKDRGNYTF	TGCAGTGCTAAGGACAGGGGCAACTACACCTTC
TRBV30	TRBJ1-4	few	-	CAWSPGGIEKLFF	TGTGCCTGGAGTCCAGGCGGGATTGAAAAACTGTTTTTT
TRBV7-2	TRBJ2-2	-	TRBD2	CASSTPGLAGVPFF	TGTGCCAGCAGCACACCGGGACTAGCGGGAGTCCCGTTTTTT
TRBV5-1	TRBJ2-2	many	TRBD2	CASTVRTSGNTGELFF	TGCGCCAGCACAGTCCGGACTAGCGGGAACACCGGGGAGCTGTTTTTT
TRBV20-1	TRBJ2-7	-	TRBD1	CSARKPQQGTEQYF	TGCAGTGCTAGAAAACCGCAACAGGGGACCGAGCAGTACTTC
TRBV29-1	TRBJ2-1	-	-	CSVVSGQGRVYNEQFF	TGCAGCGTCGTATCGGGACAAGGAAGAGTATACAATGAGCAGTTCTTC
TRBV7-2	TRBJ1-1	few	-	CASSLSVANTEAFF	TGTGCCAGCAGCTTATCTGTGGCGAACACTGAAGCTTTCTTT
TRBV27	TRBJ1-1	-	-	CASSLFAVSLSKGGTEAFF	TGTGCCAGCAGTTTATTCGCGGTTTCTTTATCAAAGGGGGGGACTGAAGCTTTCTTT
TRBV4-1	TRBJ1-2	few	-	CASSQERGQVYGYTF	TGCGCCAGCAGCCAAGAAAGGGGACAAGTCTATGGCTACACCTTC